Following are 8 T cell receptor beta chains from one sample sequenced in a study of T cell repertoires in cytomegalovirus infection (dated by TCRdb to between 2017 and 2020). These reads were obtained on an Illumina HiSeq 1500. In-frame beta chains were kept once TCRdb had trimmed the public reads at Q25 with fastp and called clones with MiXCR. CDR3 protein duplicates are merged, each entry listing the most common genes and DNA. The sample table records fewer than 550,000 distinct CDR3 sequences; approximately 25% of these occur just once. The ten largest clones capture roughly 13% of the sample. The sequencing sample was made of PBMCs. Receptor source: a human donor in good health (CMV status not recorded). Some clones in this sample may be carry-over from other donors' samples.

The V and J genes are TRBV28 and TRBJ2-1; D is unresolved. Deletions cut 2 bases from V and 12 bases from J, with 14 bases between. Germline V CDR1 and CDR2: MDHEN, SYDVKM. The length of the CDR3 is 13 residues. CDR3: CASSLRGSSGQFF. In nucleotides, the CDR3 is TGTGCCAGCAGTTTACGTGGATCCTCTGGGCAGTTCTTC.

There are a few counts of this clonotype. V and J are TRBV28 and TRBJ2-7; 7 bases map to TRBD2. Germline V CDR1 and CDR2: MDHEN, SYDVKM. The junction had 4 bases not matched to a gene; V was cut back by 6 bases and J by 5 bases. The CDR3 extends over 12 amino acids. CDR3 protein: CASSRAGNEQYF. The CDR3 nucleotides are TGTGCCAGCAGCAGAGCGGGAAACGAGCAGTACTTC.

This clonotype was counted many times. In DNA, the CDR3 is TGTGCCAGCAGCCCGAAATCCGGGACTAGCGGGGGAAGCTCCTACAATGAGCAGTTCTTC. It yields the protein CASSPKSGTSGGSSYNEQFF. The chain carries TRBV7-9 and TRBJ2-1, with 14 nucleotides matching TRBD2. V lost 5 bases to trimming and J lost 0 bases; unmatched junction nucleotides: 12. Germline V lookup: CDR1 SEHNR, CDR2 FQNEAQ (reference sequence). The CDR3 contains 20 residues.

The CDR3 spells CASSLLGAYEQYF. The CDR3 region has the DNA TGCGCCAGCAGCTTGTTGGGGGCTTACGAGCAGTACTTC. The V gene is TRBV5-1, the J gene TRBJ2-7; tentative D call: TRBD1 (6 bases). The germline CDR1 and CDR2 sequences are SGHRS and YFSETQ. V lost 1 base, J lost 4 bases, and 9 bases lay in between. The CDR3 is 13 residues long. Based on the CDR3 plus reference TRBV5-1 and TRBJ2-7, the full variable domain is KAGVTQTPRYLIKTRGQQVTLSCSPISGHRSVSWYQQTPGQGLQFLFEYFSETQRNKGNFPGRFSGRQFSNSRSEMNVSTLELGDSALYLCASSLLGAYEQYFGPGTRLTVT.

V usage is TRBV28 and J usage is TRBJ1-5; no firm D call. Germline CDR1 MDHEN, CDR2 SYDVKM. The germline V and J ends were trimmed by 3 bases and 4 bases, with 7 bases remaining between them. The CDR3 spans 13 residues. In nucleotides, the CDR3 is TGTGCCAGCAGTTTTTCGACGAATCAGCCCCAGCATTTT. The encoded protein is CASSFSTNQPQHF.

This clonotype was seen a few times. The J gene is TRBJ2-2, the V gene TRBV7-8, with unresolved D. The V gene's germline CDR1 is SGHVS and CDR2 FQNEAQ. This CDR3 contains 15 residues. V shed 0 bases and J shed 4 bases, with 9 bases lying between them. The CDR3 here is CASSLARLTTGELFF. The CDR3 DNA reads TGTGCCAGCAGCTTAGCGAGGTTGACCACCGGGGAGCTGTTTTTT.

The rearrangement uses TRBV6-1 and TRBJ1-3; D may be TRBD1 (5 bases). Between the trimmed V and J ends, which lost 7 bases and 2 bases, there was a span of 18 bases. The CDR3 sequence is 16 residues long. Germline V gives CDR1 MNHNS, CDR2 SASEGT. This chain's CDR3 is CASKRGGVLAGNTIYF. The CDR3 nucleotides are TGTGCCAGCAAGCGTGGAGGGGTTCTCGCTGGAAACACCATATATTTT.

This sequence joins TRBV7-4 and TRBJ2-5; TRBD2 is a possible D gene (5 bases). The CDR3 length is 14 residues. V was cut by 4 bases and J by 1 base, with 10 bases left in between. Germline lookup yields CDR1 SGHVT and CDR2 SQSDAQ. CDR3 amino acids: CASSSRLPQETQYF. The CDR3 DNA follows: TGTGCCAGCAGCTCTCGACTACCCCAAGAGACCCAGTACTTC.